The 11 T cell receptor beta chains below all came from one sample that was sequenced in a study of blood T cell repertoires in COVID-19. Assay: immunoSEQ multiplex PCR; the TCRdb copy retains only in-frame clones and omits some. The repertoire holds some 320,000 clones, with around 85% as singletons. The sequenced sample was PBMCs or T cells enriched from blood (not recorded which). These receptors were collected from a woman aged 25 to 39 who had been exposed to COVID-19.

A few counts support this clone. This chain uses TRBV28 with TRBJ2-5; 7 bases are a match to TRBD2. V lost 7 bases to trimming and J lost 4 bases; unmatched junction nucleotides: 9. The CDR3 consists of 14 residues. The germline CDR1 and CDR2 sequences are MDHEN and SYDVKM. This CDR3 reads CASTITGGTETQYF. The DNA of the CDR3 is TGTGCCAGCACTATAACGGGGGGTACAGAGACCCAGTACTTC.

The CDR3 spells CASSMWAGYEQYF. The CDR3, as DNA: TGTGCCAGCAGTATGTGGGCTGGGTACGAGCAGTACTTC. The V gene is TRBV6-4, the J gene TRBJ2-7, with no clear D. The CDR3 extends over 13 amino acids. Germline V gives CDR1 MRHNA, CDR2 SNTAGT. The V gene lost 5 bases and the J gene lost 4 bases, with 12 bases spanning the gap.

The V gene is TRBV28, the J gene TRBJ1-6, with no clear D. The CDR3 runs to 13 residues. CDR1 is MDHEN and CDR2 is SYDVKM in the germline V gene. Trimming left V 5 bases short and J 4 bases short, with 6 bases between. DNA for the CDR3: TGTGCCAGCAGTCCACGGTATAATTCACCCCTCCACTTT. This translates into CASSPRYNSPLHF.

This rearrangement joins TRBV11-3 to TRBJ2-5, with TRBD1 as a possible D gene (8 bases). V lost 5 bases to trimming and J lost 5 bases, with 18 bases between them. Germline CDR1 and CDR2: SGHNT and YENEEA. CDR3 size: 15 residues. The CDR3 loop reads CASSAGDRGGETQYF. The CDR3 DNA reads TGTGCCAGCAGCGCCGGAGACAGGGGAGGGGAGACCCAGTACTTC.

V gene TRBV28 combines with J gene TRBJ2-2; the match to TRBD1 covers 9 bases. Germline V CDR1 and CDR2: MDHEN, SYDVKM. The J segment lost 4 bases and the V segment lost 8 bases, leaving 8 bases of the junction unmatched. This CDR3 contains 15 residues. CDR3 residues: CASEGNRGPTGELFF. CDR3 coding DNA: TGTGCCAGCGAGGGGAACAGGGGGCCCACCGGGGAGCTGTTTTTT.

The J gene is TRBJ2-6, the V gene TRBV3-1 (or the pseudogene TRBV3-2), with TRBD1 matching 7 bases. V lost 2 bases and J lost 2; bases outside the gene matches: 12. CDR1 and CDR2 from the germline V gene are LGHDT and YNNKEL (reference sequence). The CDR3 consists of 19 residues. The CDR3 nucleotides are TGTGCCAGCAGCCAAAGCCAGACAGGGCTACTTACTGGGGCCAACGTCCTGACTTTC. Amino acid sequence: CASSQSQTGLLTGANVLTF.

The chain links TRBV11-1 to TRBJ1-6; 7 bases are a match to TRBD1. The CDR3 runs to 15 residues. Germline lookup yields CDR1 SGHAT and CDR2 FQDESV (reference sequence). The junction had 7 bases not matched to a gene; V was cut back by 4 bases and J by 7 bases. The CDR3 here is CASSSQGLGNSPLHF. CDR3 bases: TGTGCCAGCAGCTCACAGGGGTTAGGGAATTCACCCCTCCACTTT.

The chain employs TRBV6-5 and TRBJ2-3; TRBD1 agrees at 9 bases. Germline V gives CDR1 MNHEY, CDR2 SVGAGI. This CDR3 region has 15 residues. Unmatched junction bases numbered 7, after V lost 5 bases and J lost 4 bases. CDR3 sequence (DNA): TGTGCCAGCAGTCCACAGGGGGCCAAGGCAGATACGCAGTATTTT. Translation: CASSPQGAKADTQYF.

V usage is TRBV19 and J usage is TRBJ2-7; D perhaps matches TRBD1 (5 bases). The CDR3 contains 11 residues. Trimming took off 8 bases at V and 4 bases at J, with 9 bases between the two ends. CDR1 is LNHDA and CDR2 is SQIVND in the germline V gene (reference sequence). This chain's CDR3 is CASSDSYEQYF. The CDR3 nucleotides read TGTGCCAGTTCCGACAGTTACGAGCAGTACTTC.

V and J are TRBV6-1 and TRBJ2-7, with D possibly matching TRBD1 (6 bases). The CDR3 spans 14 residues. Germline values: CDR1 MNHNS, CDR2 SASEGT. V lost 1 base and J lost 7, with 14 bases in between. DNA of the CDR3: TGTGCCAGCAGTGAAGATACAGGGCTAAGGGAGCAGTACTTC. Protein: CASSEDTGLREQYF.

The V gene is TRBV5-5, the J gene TRBJ1-5; 9 bases agree with TRBD1. The CDR3 extends over 16 amino acids. Germline V gene sequence: CDR1 SGHKS, CDR2 YYEKEE (reference sequence). Unmatched junction bases numbered 7, after V lost 3 bases and J lost 3 bases. The CDR3 coding sequence is TGTGCCAGCAGCTGGGGGACAGGGTTATCCAATCAGCCCCAGCATTTT. Its protein product is CASSWGTGLSNQPQHF.